This TCR beta chain was sequenced for a study of technical replicates of blood from a handful of donors. Clones were sequenced by immunoSEQ multiplex PCR, and TCRdb holds only the in-frame ones, with some missing. In the table there are roughly 79,000 clones, about 81% of which are singletons. The CDR3 spans 13 residues. V was shortened by 3 bases and J by 6 bases, with 11 bases between the two germline ends. Germline CDR1 reads KGHSH; CDR2 reads LQKENI. This TCR derives from a human donor in good health. Some clones in this sample may be carry-over from other donors' samples. The sample comprised PBMCs. The chain employs TRBV18 and TRBJ1-2; unclear D gene. This CDR3 is CASSPRSPDGYTF. In DNA, the CDR3 is TGTGCCAGCTCACCCAGATCCCCCGATGGCTACACCTTC.